This T cell receptor (beta chain) was captured by sequencing in a study of control samples from healthy donors and cancer patients. Repertoires were generated with immunoSEQ multiplex PCR, while TCRdb's copy carries only in-frame clones and drops some. The sample consists of tens of thousands of clones, approximately 84% of them appearing once. The trim removed 0 bases at V and 4 bases at J, leaving 12 bases unmatched. Germline V CDR1 and CDR2: SGHDN, FVKESK. CDR3 size: 18 residues. The sequenced sample was blood. This TCR came from a man aged 45-65 years in good health. The rearrangement links TRBV14 to TRBJ2-1; 7 bases align to TRBD2. As DNA, the CDR3 is TGTGCCAGCAGCCAAGATTACGGGGGAGGGCCGAGTTACAATGAGCAGTTCTTC. Its protein is CASSQDYGGGPSYNEQFF.